The 32 T cell receptor beta chains in this list originate from one sample, sequenced in a study of T cell therapy after organ transplantation. Data came from immunoSEQ multiplex PCR; TCRdb stores just in-frame clones and leaves some out. Here the sample spans approximately 20,000 clones, 81% being singletons. Their specific antigens are unknown. Time point of the sample: 4-8 weeks after completion of therapy. Sequenced material: CD8+ T cells from blood, taken after autologous CMV-specific T cell therapy. Receptors were obtained from a human patient who had received a solid organ transplant and had CMV disease. Some T cells may have come from the graft donor.

This sequence joins TRBV2 and TRBJ2-7; D is tentatively TRBD1 or TRBD2 (5 bases each). Per germline, CDR1 SNHLY and CDR2 FYNNEI. Between the trimmed V and J ends, which lost 3 bases and 6 bases, there was a span of 18 bases. CDR3 size: 15 residues. This chain's CDR3 is CASSESAGTSIEQYF. CDR3 bases: TGTGCCAGCAGTGAGTCTGCAGGGACGTCGATCGAGCAGTACTTC.

Here the CDR3 reads CASSSPAGTGYWMAGELFF. The CDR3 bases are TGTGCCAGCAGCTCTCCAGCCGGGACAGGATATTGGATGGCCGGGGAGCTGTTTTTT. The V call is TRBV7-2, the J call TRBJ2-2; 8 positions match TRBD1. The CDR3 has 19 residues. The germline V gene has CDR1 SGHTA and CDR2 FQGNSA. After removal of 4 bases from V and 6 bases from J, the junction contained 19 bases not matched to a gene.

The CDR3 here is CASRGTSGPDWAQYF. The DNA of the CDR3 is TGTGCCAGCCGGGGGACTAGCGGGCCCGATTGGGCCCAGTACTTC. J is TRBJ2-5 and V is TRBV2; 12 positions match TRBD2. The CDR3 totals 15 residues. With V trimmed by 8 bases and J by 9 bases, 13 bases remained unmatched. Germline lookup yields CDR1 SNHLY and CDR2 FYNNEI.

The rearrangement joins TRBV7-8 to TRBJ2-7; TRBD1 aligns across 7 bases. V lost 5 bases, J lost 1 base, and 5 bases stayed unmatched. The CDR3 loop spans 14 amino acids. The germline V gene encodes CDR1 SGHVS and CDR2 FQNEAQ. CDR3 DNA: TGTGCCAGCAGCACCGAGACAGGGTCCTACGAGCAGTACTTC. Protein product: CASSTETGSYEQYF.

The chain employs TRBV6-5 and TRBJ1-5, with TRBD1 identical over 8 bases. V was clipped by 5 bases and J by 7 bases; unmatched bases: 7. The CDR3 runs to 14 residues. In germline, CDR1 is MNHEY, CDR2 SVGAGI. CDR3: CASSRQGSGQPQHF. The DNA for the CDR3 is TGTGCCAGCAGTCGACAGGGGTCGGGGCAGCCCCAGCATTTT.

The chain carries TRBV5-6 and TRBJ1-2; D is uncertain. Between the trimmed V and J ends, which lost 3 bases and 8 bases, there was a span of 14 bases. The CDR3 is 13 residues long. Germline CDR1 reads SGHDT; CDR2 reads YYEEEE. The CDR3, as DNA: TGTGCCAGCAGCTCCATCTTCGCGGCCGGCTACACCTTC. Translated: CASSSIFAAGYTF.

The chain combines TRBV27 with TRBJ1-2; D not certain. CDR3 length equals 13 residues. Trimming shortened V by 3 bases and J by 6 bases, and 11 bases separated the two germline ends. Germline assignment: CDR1 MNHEY and CDR2 SMNVEV (reference sequence). CDR3 loop: CASSFWSGDGYTF. DNA for the CDR3: TGTGCCAGCAGTTTTTGGTCAGGCGATGGCTACACCTTC.

V usage is TRBV9 and J usage is TRBJ2-2; D may be TRBD2 (6 bases). Germline CDR1 and CDR2: SGDLS and YYNGEE. The CDR3 totals 16 residues. Trimming cost V 0 bases and J 0 bases, with 9 bases left between them. CDR3 coding DNA: TGTGCCAGCAGCGTAGTATGGGACTCGAACACCGGGGAGCTGTTTTTT. Amino acids: CASSVVWDSNTGELFF.

The chain is built from TRBV6-1 and TRBJ2-6; D possibly corresponds to TRBD2 (5 bases). The germline V gene has CDR1 MNHNS and CDR2 SASEGT. V lost 2 bases and J 0 bases, leaving 8 bases between the germline ends. The CDR3 totals 16 residues. CDR3 loop: CASSEYGLSGANVLTF. The CDR3 DNA sequence: TGTGCCAGCAGTGAATACGGACTCTCTGGGGCCAACGTCCTGACTTTC.

This rearrangement joins TRBV6-6 to TRBJ2-1; D may correspond to TRBD1 or TRBD2 (5 bases each). V lost 5 bases and J 2 bases, leaving 13 bases between the germline ends. CDR3 length equals 15 residues. Germline loops: CDR1 MNHNY, CDR2 SVGAGI (reference sequence). CDR3 in amino acids: CASSDLGAPYNEQFF. CDR3 DNA: TGTGCCAGCAGTGACCTCGGGGCCCCCTACAATGAGCAGTTCTTC.

The chain has TRBV13 and TRBJ2-7, with 10 bases matching TRBD1. The CDR3 has 14 amino acids. Trimming at V came to 6 bases and at J to 4 bases, leaving 6 bases not matched to a gene. CDR1 and CDR2 from the germline V gene are PRHDT and FYEKMQ (reference sequence). The chain's CDR3 is CASRRDRGSYEQYF. In DNA form, the CDR3 reads TGTGCCAGCAGACGGGACAGGGGTTCGTACGAGCAGTACTTC.

The chain is built from TRBV10-3 and TRBJ2-3; D is unclear. V lost 3 bases and J lost 3, with 13 bases in between. This CDR3 region has 15 residues. CDR1 and CDR2 (germline): ENHRY, SYGVKD. CDR3: CAISDSPGWTDTQYF. The CDR3 DNA reads TGTGCCATCAGTGATTCTCCTGGTTGGACAGATACGCAGTATTTT.

The V call is TRBV19, the J call TRBJ2-5, with TRBD1 as a possible D gene (5 bases). Between the trimmed V and J ends, which lost 1 base and 2 bases, there was a span of 11 bases. There are 15 residues in the CDR3. Germline CDR1 is LNHDA and CDR2 is SQIVND (reference sequence). In nucleotides, the CDR3 is TGTGCCAGTAGTATAGGCTCCAGGGCTCAAGAGACCCAGTACTTC. It specifies CASSIGSRAQETQYF.

The rearrangement uses TRBV27 and TRBJ2-7; the match to TRBD2 covers 13 bases. The CDR3 runs to 16 residues. Unmatched junction bases numbered 4, after V lost 3 bases and J lost 2 bases. Per the germline V gene, CDR1 is MNHEY and CDR2 is SMNVEV (reference sequence). This CDR3 reads CASSFTSGGDPYEQYF. CDR3 in DNA: TGTGCCAGCAGTTTTACTAGCGGGGGGGACCCCTACGAGCAGTACTTC.

The rearrangement joins TRBV30 to TRBJ1-2, with a possible D match to TRBD1 (6 bases). Germline V gene lookup returns CDR1 GTSNPN and CDR2 SVGIG (reference sequence). V was pared by 0 bases and J by 3 bases, with 11 bases between. The CDR3 is 14 residues long. The CDR3 region has the DNA TGTGCCTGGAGTGTAACAGGGCGATACTATGGCTACACCTTC. Encoded protein: CAWSVTGRYYGYTF.

The genes are TRBV30 and TRBJ2-1; 7 positions agree with TRBD1. CDR3 length: 14 residues. V lost 7 bases to trimming and J lost 7 bases; unmatched junction nucleotides: 13. Germline values: CDR1 GTSNPN, CDR2 SVGIG (reference sequence). The CDR3 sequence: CAYQQTGLGNEQFF. The CDR3 DNA sequence: TGTGCCTACCAACAGACAGGGTTAGGGAATGAGCAGTTCTTC. Filled out from reference TRBV30 and TRBJ2-1, the complete variable domain reads SQTIHQWPATLVQPVGSPLSLECTVEGTSNPNLYWYRQAAGRGLQLLFYSVGIGQISSEVPQNLSASRPQDRQFILSSKKLLLSDSGFYLCAYQQTGLGNEQFFGPGTRLTVL.

This chain connects TRBV4-3 to TRBJ2-7; perhaps D is TRBD1 or TRBD2 (6 bases each). Trimming cost V 1 base and J 7 bases, with 20 bases left between them. Germline V CDR1 and CDR2: LGHNA, YSLEER. The CDR3 covers 16 residues. DNA of the CDR3: TGCGCCAGCAGCCAAGTAGGGGGGCCTCGGTTAGCGGAGCAGTACTTC. It codes for CASSQVGGPRLAEQYF.

This clone was counted a few times. The chain joins TRBV4-2 to TRBJ1-2, with TRBD1 matching over 8 bases. The V gene end was trimmed by 4 bases and the J gene end by 4 bases; junction bases not matched to a gene: 8. The CDR3 spans 15 residues. Germline assignment: CDR1 LGHNA and CDR2 YNFKEQ. The CDR3, as DNA: TGTGCCAGCAGCCCCCCGGACAGGGAGGGCTATGGCTACACCTTC. Its translation: CASSPPDREGYGYTF.

The gene calls are TRBV19 and TRBJ1-5; weak D call: TRBD1 (5 bases). CDR1 and CDR2 from the germline V gene are LNHDA and SQIVND (reference sequence). There are 15 residues in the CDR3. V dropped 4 bases and J dropped 0 bases, with 10 bases sitting between them. CDR3 protein: CASSSRAISNQPQHF. The CDR3 nucleotides are TGTGCCAGTAGTAGCAGGGCTATTAGCAATCAGCCCCAGCATTTT.

In its sample, this clone was seen once. The V and J genes are TRBV14 and TRBJ1-2; D is ambiguous. The CDR3 spans 17 residues. Between the trimmed V and J ends, which lost 4 bases and 0 bases, there was a span of 18 bases. Germline V lookup: CDR1 SGHDN, CDR2 FVKESK. Written as DNA, the CDR3 is TGTGCCAGCAGCCCCGAAGAGACAACGACGGCTAACTATGGCTACACCTTC. Its protein product is CASSPEETTTANYGYTF.

Relative to its sample, this clone is medium-sized. The genes are TRBV4-1 and TRBJ2-5, with 16 bases identical to TRBD2. The junction had 5 bases not matched to a gene; V was cut back by 5 bases and J by 5 bases. From germline, CDR1 is MGHRA and CDR2 YSYEKL. The length of the CDR3 is 16 residues. The CDR3 reads CASSLGLAGGGETQYF. The CDR3 nucleotides are TGCGCCAGCAGCTTGGGACTAGCGGGAGGGGGTGAGACCCAGTACTTC.

This sequence joins TRBV5-5 and TRBJ1-5; no clear D. Germline CDR1 and CDR2: SGHKS and YYEKEE (reference sequence). The CDR3 is 15 amino acids. V was clipped by 0 bases and J by 4 bases, with 11 bases between them. In nucleotides, the CDR3 is TGTGCCAGCAGCTTGGTCCCAGGCTCTAATCAGCCCCAGCATTTT. Its translation: CASSLVPGSNQPQHF. Drawing the rest from reference TRBV5-5 and TRBJ1-5, the complete variable domain is DAGVTQSPTHLIKTRGQQVTLRCSPISGHKSVSWYQQVLGQGPQFIFQYYEKEERGRGNFPDRFSARQFPNYSSELNVNALLLGDSALYLCASSLVPGSNQPQHFGDGTRLSIL.

J is TRBJ1-2 and V is TRBV13; no definite D call. Germline lookup yields CDR1 PRHDT and CDR2 FYEKMQ (reference sequence). V was cut by 3 bases and J by 7 bases, with 12 bases left in between. CDR3 length: 13 amino acids. The CDR3 loop reads CASSFTDLFGYTF. The CDR3 coding sequence is TGTGCCAGCAGCTTCACAGACCTCTTTGGCTACACCTTC.

The chain has TRBV10-2 and TRBJ1-5; no firm D call. With 3 bases removed from V and 7 bases from J, the gap between germline ends came to 7 bases. This CDR3 region has 12 residues. Germline values: CDR1 WSHSY, CDR2 SAAADI. The CDR3 loop is CASSEGIQPQHF. The CDR3 nucleotides are TGCGCCAGCAGTGAAGGGATCCAGCCCCAGCATTTT.

The rearrangement joins TRBV6-4 to TRBJ1-1, with D unresolved. Trimming removed 0 bases from V and 5 bases from J, with 10 bases in between. This CDR3 comprises 14 residues. Germline V gene lookup returns CDR1 MRHNA and CDR2 SNTAGT. Here the CDR3 DNA reads TGTGCCAGCAGTGACTCGACGGGTGGGACTGAAGCTTTCTTT. Translation: CASSDSTGGTEAFF.

This rearrangement joins TRBV4-1 to TRBJ1-1; tentative D call: TRBD1 (6 bases). The CDR3 has 14 residues. Germline CDR1 MGHRA, CDR2 YSYEKL. The V end lost 2 bases, the J end lost 8 bases, and 15 bases lay between the germline ends. CDR3 loop: CASSQRTPGQEAFF. The CDR3, as DNA: TGCGCCAGCAGCCAACGGACCCCGGGACAAGAAGCTTTCTTT.

V is TRBV29-1 and J is TRBJ1-2; tentative D call: TRBD1 (5 bases). CDR1 and CDR2 from the germline V gene are SQVTM and ANQGSEA. The ends were cut back, 4 bases at V and 9 bases at J, with 21 bases in the middle. This CDR3 has 14 amino acids. The DNA for the CDR3 is TGCAGCGTTGTCCCAGGCGGGGGATTCCATAGCTACACCTTC. Its protein is CSVVPGGGFHSYTF.

CDR3 bases: TGCGCCAGCAGCCAGAACCTATTGAGGCCCGAGCAGTACTTC. Translating gives CASSQNLLRPEQYF. J is TRBJ2-5 and V is TRBV10-1; no clear D. The J call may not be correct, given that the DNA end is closer to TRBJ2-7. The CDR3 extends over 14 amino acids. Germline V gene sequence: CDR1 WNHNN, CDR2 SYGVQD (reference sequence).

The V call is TRBV7-6, the J call TRBJ2-3, with 9 bases identical to TRBD1. Germline V gene data show CDR1 as SGHVS and CDR2 as FNYEAQ. The J segment lost 3 bases and the V segment lost 8 bases, leaving 18 bases of the junction unmatched. The CDR3 loop spans 18 amino acids. CDR3 residues: CASVEVGQGPLGTDTQYF. In DNA, the CDR3 is TGTGCCAGCGTGGAAGTGGGACAGGGACCCCTGGGGACAGATACGCAGTATTTT.

This clone has only a few counts. The J gene is TRBJ2-5, the V gene TRBV4-3; the D gene is possibly TRBD1 (5 bases). CDR1 LGHNA and CDR2 YSLEER come from the germline V gene. The CDR3 sequence is 16 residues long. V shed 2 bases and J shed 2 bases, with 15 bases lying between them. CDR3 coding DNA: TGCGCCAGCAGCCAATCGGTTGGTCAGGGTCAAGAGACCCAGTACTTC. Translated: CASSQSVGQGQETQYF.

The rearrangement uses TRBV6-6 and TRBJ1-1, with no clear D. This CDR3 is 14 amino acids long. Trimming took off 5 bases at V and 2 bases at J, with 12 bases between the two ends. Per germline, CDR1 MNHNY and CDR2 SVGAGI (reference sequence). The CDR3 DNA is TGTGCCAGCAGTACCTACCGGGGAAACACTGAAGCTTTCTTT. Protein: CASSTYRGNTEAFF.

J is TRBJ2-7 and V is TRBV6-5, with 8 bases identical to TRBD2. Germline loops: CDR1 MNHEY, CDR2 SVGAGI. The CDR3 extends over 14 amino acids. J gave up 0 bases and V 6 bases, and 4 bases lay outside the gene matches. In nucleotides, the CDR3 is TGTGCCAGCAGCCCACTAGCGGACTCCTACGAGCAGTACTTC. This codes for CASSPLADSYEQYF.